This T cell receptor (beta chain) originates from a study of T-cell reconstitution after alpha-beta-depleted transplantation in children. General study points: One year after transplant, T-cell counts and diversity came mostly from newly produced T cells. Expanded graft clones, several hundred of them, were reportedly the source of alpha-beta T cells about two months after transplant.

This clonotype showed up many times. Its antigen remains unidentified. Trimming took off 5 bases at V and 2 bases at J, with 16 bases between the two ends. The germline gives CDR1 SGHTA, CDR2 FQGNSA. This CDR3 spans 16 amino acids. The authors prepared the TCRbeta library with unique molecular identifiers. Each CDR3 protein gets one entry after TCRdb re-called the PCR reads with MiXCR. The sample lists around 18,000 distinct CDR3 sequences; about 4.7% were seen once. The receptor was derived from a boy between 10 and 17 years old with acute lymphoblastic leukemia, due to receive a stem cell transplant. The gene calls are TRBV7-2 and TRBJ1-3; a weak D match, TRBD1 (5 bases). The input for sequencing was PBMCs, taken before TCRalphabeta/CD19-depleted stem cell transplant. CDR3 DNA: TGTGCCAGCAGCCCCTCGACAGCAGTTCCTGGAAACACCATATATTTT. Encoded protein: CASSPSTAVPGNTIYF.